The 10 T cell receptor beta chains listed next were all sequenced from one sample in a study of cytomegalovirus exposure and HLA in healthy donors. The PCR had 60 Vbeta and 13 Jbeta primers. TCRdb's table, derived via immunoSEQ multiplex PCR, lists solely in-frame clones and lacks some. The data contain around 240,000 clones, roughly 82% of them singletons. Sequenced: PBMCs. Receptors originate from a woman in her thirties or forties in good health and CMV-seropositive.

V gene TRBV9 combines with J gene TRBJ2-1, with 14 positions matching TRBD2. V lost 4 bases to trimming and J lost 6 bases; unmatched junction nucleotides: 3. CDR1 SGDLS and CDR2 YYNGEE come from the germline V gene. The CDR3 is 15 residues long. CDR3 region: CASSFGTSGGNEQFF. In nucleotides, the CDR3 is TGTGCCAGCAGCTTCGGGACTAGCGGGGGCAATGAGCAGTTCTTC. The full variable domain, rest sourced from reference TRBV9 and TRBJ2-1, is DSGVTQTPKHLITATGQRVTLRCSPRSGDLSVYWYQQSLDQGLQFLIQYYNGEERAKGNILERFSAQQFPDLHSELNLSSLELGDSALYFCASSFGTSGGNEQFFGPGTRLTVL.

V usage is TRBV11-2 and J usage is TRBJ2-1; D not resolved. Germline CDR1 SGHAT, CDR2 FQNNGV. The CDR3 is 15 amino acids. Deletions cut 5 bases from V and 6 bases from J, with 17 bases between. The CDR3 is CASSPDPLWSNEQFF. The CDR3 DNA is TGTGCCAGCAGCCCCGACCCCCTTTGGAGCAATGAGCAGTTCTTC.

This clone was detected once. The chain combines TRBV9 with TRBJ2-7, with TRBD1 matching over 7 bases. The CDR3 contains 15 residues. The V gene's germline CDR1 is SGDLS and CDR2 YYNGEE. V gave up 2 bases and J gave up 3 bases; unmatched junction bases: 8. The DNA for the CDR3 is TGTGCCAGCAGCGTCGGGACAGCCATAAACTACGAGCAGTACTTC. Amino acid sequence: CASSVGTAINYEQYF.

V gene TRBV30 combines with J gene TRBJ1-5, with D uncertain. Germline values: CDR1 GTSNPN, CDR2 SVGIG (reference sequence). V was trimmed by 4 bases and J by 6 bases, leaving 10 bases between them. The CDR3 sequence is 12 residues long. The CDR3 bases are TGTGCCTGGAAGGCCCCGGGTCAGCCCCAGCATTTT. Amino acid sequence: CAWKAPGQPQHF.

The chain combines TRBV9 with TRBJ2-2; TRBD2 agrees at 10 bases. This CDR3 has 17 amino acids. Unmatched junction bases numbered 11, after V lost 2 bases and J lost 7 bases. Germline CDR1 and CDR2: SGDLS and YYNGEE. CDR3 residues: CASSVTSAGGPVGELFF. CDR3 in DNA: TGTGCCAGCAGCGTTACTTCAGCGGGGGGGCCTGTCGGGGAGCTGTTTTTT. The variable domain in full, with the rest retrieved from reference TRBV9 and TRBJ2-2, is DSGVTQTPKHLITATGQRVTLRCSPRSGDLSVYWYQQSLDQGLQFLIQYYNGEERAKGNILERFSAQQFPDLHSELNLSSLELGDSALYFCASSVTSAGGPVGELFFGEGSRLTVL.

CDR3 sequence: CASRQGAGNTEAFF. CDR3 nucleotide sequence: TGTGCCAGCAGGCAGGGGGCAGGGAACACTGAAGCTTTCTTT. The chain recombines TRBV2 with TRBJ1-1; 8 nucleotides agree with TRBD1. Germline V gives CDR1 SNHLY, CDR2 FYNNEI. J lost 1 base, V lost 6 bases, and 4 bases had no gene match. There are 14 residues in the CDR3. Using reference TRBV2 and TRBJ1-1 for the parts outside the CDR3, the full variable domain is EPEVTQTPSHQVTQMGQEVILRCVPISNHLYFYWYRQILGQKVEFLVSFYNNEISEKSEIFDDQFSVERPDGSNFTLKIRSTKLEDSAMYFCASRQGAGNTEAFFGQGTRLTVV.

This sequence joins TRBV4-1 and TRBJ1-2; no firm D call. The germline gives CDR1 MGHRA, CDR2 YSYEKL. The ends were cut back, 4 bases at V and 0 bases at J, with 12 bases in the middle. The CDR3 is made up of 15 amino acids. The CDR3 loop reads CASSLHDTPNYGYTF. CDR3 coding DNA: TGCGCCAGCAGCCTACATGACACCCCTAACTATGGCTACACCTTC.

The chain is built from TRBV19 and TRBJ1-2, with 8 bases identical to TRBD1. The ends lost 8 bases at V and 5 bases at J; junction bases unmatched: 10. CDR1 and CDR2 (germline): LNHDA, SQIVND (reference sequence). CDR3 length: 14 amino acids. CDR3 nucleotides: TGTGCCAGTCAGACAGGGGACCCAGGATATGGCTACACCTTC. Its protein product is CASQTGDPGYGYTF.

The chain joins TRBV30 to TRBJ2-3; possible D gene TRBD1, 6 bases. V lost 7 bases and J lost 5, with 19 bases in between. There are 14 residues in the CDR3. The V gene's germline CDR1 is GTSNPN and CDR2 SVGIG (reference sequence). The CDR3 sequence is CALNRLGAGDTQYF. CDR3 nucleotide sequence: TGTGCCTTAAACAGGTTGGGGGCCGGAGATACGCAGTATTTT.

The chain recombines TRBV10-2 with TRBJ2-5, with a possible D match to TRBD2 (5 bases). Germline V gene data show CDR1 as WSHSY and CDR2 as SAAADI. Trimming took off 0 bases at V and 5 bases at J, with 13 bases between the two ends. This CDR3 region has 15 residues. The CDR3 DNA reads as TGCGCCAGCAGTGAGTCAAGAGGGTTAGGGGAGACCCAGTACTTC. Translating it yields CASSESRGLGETQYF.